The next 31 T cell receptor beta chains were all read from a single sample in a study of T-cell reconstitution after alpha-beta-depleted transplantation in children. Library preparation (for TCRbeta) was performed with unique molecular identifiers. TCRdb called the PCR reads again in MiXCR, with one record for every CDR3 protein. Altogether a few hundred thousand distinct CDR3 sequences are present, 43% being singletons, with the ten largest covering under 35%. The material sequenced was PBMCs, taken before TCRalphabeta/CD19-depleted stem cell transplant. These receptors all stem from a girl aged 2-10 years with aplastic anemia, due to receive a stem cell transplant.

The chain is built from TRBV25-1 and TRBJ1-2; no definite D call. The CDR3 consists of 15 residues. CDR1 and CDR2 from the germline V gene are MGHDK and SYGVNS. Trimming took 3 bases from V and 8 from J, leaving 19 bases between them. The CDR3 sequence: CASSDPNKPWRGYTF. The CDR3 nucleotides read TGTGCCAGCAGTGACCCCAACAAGCCCTGGAGGGGCTACACCTTC.

This chain's CDR3 is CASRLAGEYNEQFF. The CDR3 coding sequence is TGCGCCAGCAGACTAGCGGGAGAGTACAATGAGCAGTTCTTC. J is TRBJ2-1 and V is TRBV10-2; 11 bases fit TRBD2. V lost 6 bases, J lost 4 bases, and 2 bases stayed unmatched. The CDR3 extends over 14 amino acids. Germline-derived CDR1 and CDR2 are WSHSY and SAAADI.

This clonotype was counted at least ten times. As DNA, the CDR3 is TGTGCCAGCAGCTTGGAAGATAATGAGCAGTTCTTC. Residues: CASSLEDNEQFF. The V and J genes are TRBV5-6 and TRBJ2-1; D is unclear. The CDR3 consists of 12 residues. Germline CDR1 reads SGHDT; CDR2 reads YYEEEE. V lost 0 bases and J 7 bases, leaving 5 bases between the germline ends.

The CDR3 region has the DNA TGTGCCAGAAGTCGGGAGCTGGGAGAGACCCAGTACTTC. It is translated as CARSRELGETQYF. This chain joins TRBV5-3 and TRBJ2-5, with TRBD2 as a possible D gene (6 bases). TRBV5-3 is an open reading frame, and its role is uncertain. CDR3 length: 13 residues. V was shortened by 5 bases and J by 4 bases, with 12 bases between the two germline ends.

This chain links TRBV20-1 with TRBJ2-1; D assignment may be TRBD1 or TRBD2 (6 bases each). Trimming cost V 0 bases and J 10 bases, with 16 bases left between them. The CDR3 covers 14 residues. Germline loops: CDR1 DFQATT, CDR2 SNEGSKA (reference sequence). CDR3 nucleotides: TGCAGTGCTAGAGATGGGTCGGGGGCCGGAGAGCAGTTCTTC. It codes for CSARDGSGAGEQFF.

The CDR3 DNA reads as TGCAGTGCTAGAGCCCAGGGTCCCAATCAGCCCCAGCATTTT. Its protein product is CSARAQGPNQPQHF. The chain links TRBV20-1 to TRBJ1-5; maybe TRBD1 (5 bases). This CDR3 has 14 amino acids. Germline V gives CDR1 DFQATT, CDR2 SNEGSKA (reference sequence). V lost 1 base to trimming and J lost 3 bases, with 10 bases between them.

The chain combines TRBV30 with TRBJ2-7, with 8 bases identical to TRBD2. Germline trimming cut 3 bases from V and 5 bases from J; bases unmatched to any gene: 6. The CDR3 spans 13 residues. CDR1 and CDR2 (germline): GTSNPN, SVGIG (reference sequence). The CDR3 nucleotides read TGTGCCTGGAGCACGGGGGGGTTCCACGAGCAGTACTTC. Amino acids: CAWSTGGFHEQYF.

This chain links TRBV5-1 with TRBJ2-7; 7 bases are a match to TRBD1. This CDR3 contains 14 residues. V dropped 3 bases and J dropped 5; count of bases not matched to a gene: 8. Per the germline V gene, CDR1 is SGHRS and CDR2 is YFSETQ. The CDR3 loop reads CASSSFGQDHEQYF. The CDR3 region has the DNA TGCGCCAGCAGCTCGTTCGGACAGGACCACGAGCAGTACTTC.

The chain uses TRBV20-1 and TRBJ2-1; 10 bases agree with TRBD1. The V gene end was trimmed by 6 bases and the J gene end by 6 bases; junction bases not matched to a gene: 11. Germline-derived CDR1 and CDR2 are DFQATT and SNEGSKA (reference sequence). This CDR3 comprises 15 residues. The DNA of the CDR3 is TGCAGTGCCAACCTAGACAGGGGGCCGATCAATGAGCAGTTCTTC. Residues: CSANLDRGPINEQFF.

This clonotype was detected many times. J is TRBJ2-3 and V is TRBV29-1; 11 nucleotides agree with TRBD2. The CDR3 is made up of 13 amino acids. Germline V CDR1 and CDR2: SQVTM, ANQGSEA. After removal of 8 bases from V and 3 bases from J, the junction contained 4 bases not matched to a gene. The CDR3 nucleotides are TGCAGCTTTCGACTAGCGGGGACAGATACGCAGTATTTT. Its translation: CSFRLAGTDTQYF.

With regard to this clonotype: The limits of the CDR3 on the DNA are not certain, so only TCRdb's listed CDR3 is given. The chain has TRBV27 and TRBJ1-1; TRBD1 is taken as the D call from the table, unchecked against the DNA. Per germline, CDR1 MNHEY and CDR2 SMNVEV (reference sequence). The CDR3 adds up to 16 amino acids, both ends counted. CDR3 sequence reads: CASSSSGVRWNTEAFF.

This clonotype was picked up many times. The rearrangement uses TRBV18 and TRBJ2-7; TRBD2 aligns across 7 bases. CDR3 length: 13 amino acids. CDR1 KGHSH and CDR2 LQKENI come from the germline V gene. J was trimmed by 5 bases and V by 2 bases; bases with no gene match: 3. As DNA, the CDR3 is TGTGCCAGCTCACCAGGGCTAGCGGACGAGCAGTACTTC. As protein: CASSPGLADEQYF. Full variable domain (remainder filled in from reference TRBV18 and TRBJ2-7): NAGVMQNPRHLVRRRGQEARLRCSPMKGHSHVYWYRQLPEEGLKFMVYLQKENIIDESGMPKERFSAEFPKEGPSILRIQQVVRGDSAAYFCASSPGLADEQYFGPGTRLTVT.

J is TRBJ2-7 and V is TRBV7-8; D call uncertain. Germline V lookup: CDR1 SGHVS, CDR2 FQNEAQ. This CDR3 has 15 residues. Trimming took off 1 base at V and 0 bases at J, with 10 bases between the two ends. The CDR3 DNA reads TGTGCCAGCAGCTTAGTTGTGGGGAACTCCTACGAGCAGTACTTC. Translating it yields CASSLVVGNSYEQYF.

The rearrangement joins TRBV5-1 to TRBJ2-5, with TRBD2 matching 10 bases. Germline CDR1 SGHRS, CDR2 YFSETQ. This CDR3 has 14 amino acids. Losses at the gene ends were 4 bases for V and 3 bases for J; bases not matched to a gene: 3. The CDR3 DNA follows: TGCGCCAGCAGCGCCCTAGCGGGGGAAGAGACCCAGTACTTC. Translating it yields CASSALAGEETQYF.

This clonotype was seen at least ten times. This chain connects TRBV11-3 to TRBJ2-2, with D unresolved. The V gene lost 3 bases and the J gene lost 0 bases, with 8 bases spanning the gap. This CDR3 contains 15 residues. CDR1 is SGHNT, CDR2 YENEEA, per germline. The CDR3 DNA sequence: TGTGCCAGCAGCTTCGATGGCCCGAACACCGGGGAGCTGTTTTTT. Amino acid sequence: CASSFDGPNTGELFF. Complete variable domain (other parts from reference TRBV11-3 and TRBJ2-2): EAGVVQSPRYKIIEKKQPVAFWCNPISGHNTLYWYLQNLGQGPELLIRYENEEAVDDSQLPKDRFSAERLKGVDSTLKIQPAELGDSAVYLCASSFDGPNTGELFFGEGSRLTVL.

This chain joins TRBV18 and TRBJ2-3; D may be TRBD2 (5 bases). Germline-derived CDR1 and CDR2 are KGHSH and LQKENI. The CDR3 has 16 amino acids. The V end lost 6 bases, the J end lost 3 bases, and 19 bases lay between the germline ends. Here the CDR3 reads CASSDHLITGTDTQYF. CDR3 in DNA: TGTGCCAGCTCCGACCACCTCATTACGGGGACAGATACGCAGTATTTT.

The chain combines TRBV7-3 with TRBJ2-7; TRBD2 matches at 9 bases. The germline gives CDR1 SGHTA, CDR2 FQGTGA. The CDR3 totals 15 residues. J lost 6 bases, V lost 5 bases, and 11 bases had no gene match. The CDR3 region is CASSRPGLAPLEQYF. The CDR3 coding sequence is TGTGCCAGCAGCCGGCCGGGACTAGCCCCCCTCGAGCAGTACTTC.

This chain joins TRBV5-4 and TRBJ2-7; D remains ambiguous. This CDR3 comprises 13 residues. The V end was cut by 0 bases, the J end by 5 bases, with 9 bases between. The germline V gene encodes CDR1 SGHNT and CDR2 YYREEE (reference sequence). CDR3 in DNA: TGTGCCAGCAGCTTGGCCCCGTCCCACGAGCAGTACTTC. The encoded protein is CASSLAPSHEQYF.

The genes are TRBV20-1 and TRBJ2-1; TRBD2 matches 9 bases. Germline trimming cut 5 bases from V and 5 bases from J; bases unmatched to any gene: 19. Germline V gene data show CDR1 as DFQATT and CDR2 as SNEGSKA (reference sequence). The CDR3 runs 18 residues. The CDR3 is CSAPVGLAGLLRDNEQFF. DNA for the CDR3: TGCAGTGCTCCCGTTGGGCTAGCGGGATTGCTTCGGGACAATGAGCAGTTCTTC.

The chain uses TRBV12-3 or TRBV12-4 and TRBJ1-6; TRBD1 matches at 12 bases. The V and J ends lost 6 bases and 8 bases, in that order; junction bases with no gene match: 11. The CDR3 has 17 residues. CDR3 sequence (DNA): TGTGCCAGCAGGGGACAGGGGGCGGTATATGGAGATTCACCCCTCCACTTT. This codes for CASRGQGAVYGDSPLHF.

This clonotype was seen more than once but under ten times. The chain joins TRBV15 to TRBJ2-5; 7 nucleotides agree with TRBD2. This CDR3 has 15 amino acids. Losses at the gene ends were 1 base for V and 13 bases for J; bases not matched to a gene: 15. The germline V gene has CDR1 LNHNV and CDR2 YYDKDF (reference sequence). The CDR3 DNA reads TGTGCCACCAGCAGAGGGAGGGGCCTAGCGGATTTTTCGTACTTC. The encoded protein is CATSRGRGLADFSYF.

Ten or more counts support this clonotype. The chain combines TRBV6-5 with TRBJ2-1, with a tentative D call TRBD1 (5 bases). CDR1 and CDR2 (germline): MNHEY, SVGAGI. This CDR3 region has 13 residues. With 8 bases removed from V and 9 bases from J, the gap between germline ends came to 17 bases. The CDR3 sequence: CASHQGLLGEQFF. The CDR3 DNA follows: TGTGCCAGCCATCAGGGCCTCCTTGGTGAGCAGTTCTTC.

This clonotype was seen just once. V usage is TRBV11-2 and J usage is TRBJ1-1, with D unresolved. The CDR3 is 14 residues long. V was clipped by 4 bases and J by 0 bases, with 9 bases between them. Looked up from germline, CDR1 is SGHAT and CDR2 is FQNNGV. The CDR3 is CASSSNTMNTEAFF. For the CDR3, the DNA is TGTGCCAGCAGCTCCAACACGATGAACACTGAAGCTTTCTTT.

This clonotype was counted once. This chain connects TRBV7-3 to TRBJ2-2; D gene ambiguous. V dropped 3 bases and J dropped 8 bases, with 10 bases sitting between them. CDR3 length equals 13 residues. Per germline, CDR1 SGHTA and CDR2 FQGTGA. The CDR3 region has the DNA TGTGCCAGCAGCTTCTGGTCATCTGGGGAGCTGTTTTTT. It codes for CASSFWSSGELFF. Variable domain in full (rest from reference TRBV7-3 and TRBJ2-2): GAGVSQTPSNKVTEKGKYVELRCDPISGHTALYWYRQSLGQGPEFLIYFQGTGAADDSGLPNDRFFAVRPEGSVSTLKIQRTERGDSAVYLCASSFWSSGELFFGEGSRLTVL.

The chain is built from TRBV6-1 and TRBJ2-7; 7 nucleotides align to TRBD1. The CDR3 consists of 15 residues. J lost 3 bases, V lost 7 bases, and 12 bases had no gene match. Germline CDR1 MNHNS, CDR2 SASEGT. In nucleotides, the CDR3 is TGTGCCAGCAATCCACAAGAACAGGGGCTCTACGAGCAGTACTTC. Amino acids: CASNPQEQGLYEQYF.

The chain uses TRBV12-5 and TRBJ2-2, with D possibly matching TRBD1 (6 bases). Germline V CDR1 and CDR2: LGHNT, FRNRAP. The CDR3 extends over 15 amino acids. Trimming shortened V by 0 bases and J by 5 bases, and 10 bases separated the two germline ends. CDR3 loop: CASGLVQGNTGELFF. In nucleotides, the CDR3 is TGTGCTAGTGGTTTGGTACAGGGTAATACCGGGGAGCTGTTTTTT.

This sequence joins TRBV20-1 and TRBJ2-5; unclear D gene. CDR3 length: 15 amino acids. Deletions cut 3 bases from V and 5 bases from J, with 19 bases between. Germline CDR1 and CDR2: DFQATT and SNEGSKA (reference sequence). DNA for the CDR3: TGCAGTGCTAGCCCACTAATCTATAGGATTGAGACCCAGTACTTC. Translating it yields CSASPLIYRIETQYF.

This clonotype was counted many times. The CDR3 region is CSARDLRQLNTGELFF. CDR3 in DNA: TGCAGTGCTAGAGATCTGAGGCAGTTGAACACCGGGGAGCTGTTTTTT. The V call is TRBV20-1, the J call TRBJ2-2; no reliable D call. This CDR3 has 16 residues. Trimming stripped 0 bases from V and 1 base from J, with 12 bases between. The germline gives CDR1 DFQATT, CDR2 SNEGSKA (reference sequence).

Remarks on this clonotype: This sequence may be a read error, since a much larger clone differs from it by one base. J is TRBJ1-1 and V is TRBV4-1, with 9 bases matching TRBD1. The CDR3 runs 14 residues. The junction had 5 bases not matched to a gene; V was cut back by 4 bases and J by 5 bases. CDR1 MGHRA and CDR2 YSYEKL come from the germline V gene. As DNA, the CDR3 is TGCGCCAGCAGCCGGACAGGGGCGAGGACTGAAGCTTTCTTT. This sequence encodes CASSRTGARTEAFF.

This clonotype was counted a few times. The CDR3 loop is CASSRRDGAYGYTF. DNA for the CDR3: TGTGCCAGCAGCCGACGGGACGGGGCCTATGGCTACACCTTC. The genes are TRBV3-1 and TRBJ1-2, with D maybe TRBD1 (5 bases). The CDR3 covers 14 residues. With 4 bases removed from V and 4 bases from J, the gap between germline ends came to 13 bases. CDR1 is LGHDT, CDR2 YNNKEL, per germline (reference sequence).

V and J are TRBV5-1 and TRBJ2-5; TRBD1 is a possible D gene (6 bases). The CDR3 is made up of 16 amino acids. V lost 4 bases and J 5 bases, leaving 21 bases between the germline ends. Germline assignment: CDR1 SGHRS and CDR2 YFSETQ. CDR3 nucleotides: TGCGCCAGCAGCACTCCTGGGGCAGGGGAGTGGGAGACCCAGTACTTC. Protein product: CASSTPGAGEWETQYF.